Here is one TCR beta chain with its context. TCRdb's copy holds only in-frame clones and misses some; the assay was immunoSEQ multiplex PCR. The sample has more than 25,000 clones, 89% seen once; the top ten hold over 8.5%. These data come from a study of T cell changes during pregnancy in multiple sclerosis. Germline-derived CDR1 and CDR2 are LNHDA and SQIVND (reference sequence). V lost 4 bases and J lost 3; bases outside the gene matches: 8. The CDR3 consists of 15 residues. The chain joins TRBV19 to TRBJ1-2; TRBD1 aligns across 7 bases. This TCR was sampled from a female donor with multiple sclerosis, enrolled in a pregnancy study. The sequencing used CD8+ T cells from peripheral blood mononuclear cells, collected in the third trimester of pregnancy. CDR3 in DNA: TGTGCCAGTAGTACCTCACCGGGACAGCACTATGGCTACACCTTC. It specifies CASSTSPGQHYGYTF.